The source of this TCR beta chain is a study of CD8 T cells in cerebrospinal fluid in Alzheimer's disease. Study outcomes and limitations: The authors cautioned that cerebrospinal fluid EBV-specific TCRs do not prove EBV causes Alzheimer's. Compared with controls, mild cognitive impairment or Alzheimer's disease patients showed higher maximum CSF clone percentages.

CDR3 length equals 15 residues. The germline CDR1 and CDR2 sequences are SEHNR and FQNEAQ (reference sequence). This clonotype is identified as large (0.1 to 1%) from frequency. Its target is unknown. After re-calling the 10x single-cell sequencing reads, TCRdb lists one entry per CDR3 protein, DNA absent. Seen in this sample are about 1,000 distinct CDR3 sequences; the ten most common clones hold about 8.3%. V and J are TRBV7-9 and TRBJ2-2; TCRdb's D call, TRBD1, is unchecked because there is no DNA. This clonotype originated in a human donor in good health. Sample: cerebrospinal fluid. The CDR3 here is CASSSTGLVAGELFF.